Below, one T cell receptor beta chain is given with its context. Antigen specificity is unknown. This sample is drawn from a study of cytotoxic CD8 clonotypes in ibrutinib-treated CLL. Study-level background: For this cohort, patients were some eleven relapsed/refractory and around 16 treatment-naive, while under 18 were IGHV unmutated. Responses: approximately 25 partial, 2 complete; after median roughly 63 months, around 14 stayed remitted, some twelve progressed.

General study results and limits: Having risen at ibrutinib response, clonality had fallen back toward baseline by progression. Higher circulating CD8+ T-cell counts strongly accompanied higher baseline clonality, above age-matched healthy donors.

Produced via immunoSEQ multiplex PCR; TCRdb's table is partial and in-frame only. The table shows about 140,000 clones, with around 80% occurring only once. CDR1 MNHNS and CDR2 SASEGT come from the germline V gene. CDR3 size: 13 residues. Germline trimming cut 5 bases from V and 8 bases from J; bases unmatched to any gene: 8. This chain links TRBV6-1 with TRBJ1-2, with 7 positions matching TRBD1. This TCR derives from a human donor with chronic lymphocytic leukemia. The sequenced sample was PBMCs, obtained after 36 months of ibrutinib treatment. The CDR3 region is CASSSRQGGGYTF. As DNA, the CDR3 is TGTGCCAGCAGTTCGCGACAGGGTGGAGGCTACACCTTC.